This record covers a single TCR beta chain. Its antigen has not been determined. Base qualities are not recorded, but no much larger clone differs from it by a single base. The data were obtained in a study of cytomegalovirus exposure and HLA in healthy donors (dated by TCRdb to about 2017). Broadly, across the study: An earlier analysis of approximately 640 of the donors reported roughly 270 Gb of sequence data and about 100 million unique TCR beta sequences from about 200 million T cells. About 300 gigabases of sequencing data and around 80 million unique TCR sequences made up an early release that covered roughly 670 HLA-typed donors. Of the roughly 400 genotyped donors, around 81% fell in the genetic ancestry cluster associated with self-reported Caucasian donors. The study aimed to test whether cataloging public T cell receptors could reveal signatures of past pathogen exposure. Using immunosequencing, the study profiled T cell repertoires from about 620 subjects and related those repertoires to cytomegalovirus serostatus. A separate validation cohort of roughly 130 different subjects was used in addition to the approximately 700-subject first cohort. The study combined high-throughput TCR immunosequencing, statistical association of individual TCRs with disease status, and machine learning to predict cytomegalovirus infection status. A later analysis re-analyzed previously published TCR beta repertoires from 666 donors and added high-resolution HLA genotyping to study TCR occurrence patterns. Rather than drawing on any new phenotypic data, the later analysis identified candidate immune exposures from TCR beta sequences and the way those sequences occurred across donors. To decide whether each TCR beta V gene segment behaved as functional or pseudogenic, an earlier analysis of some 570 of the donors relied on high-throughput TCR beta sequencing. Donor age, sex, ethnicity and CMV serostatus were compiled alongside the repertoire data. In a later genetic analysis, genome-wide SNP genotypes for about three fifths of the 666 donors were used, and that subset was treated as a discovery cohort. All discovery cohort repertoires had been generated using a single sequencing platform. Class I and class II HLA loci were covered by the typing at four-digit resolution. Typing coverage differed by locus: A, B, C, DRB1 and DQB1 were typed in roughly 620-630 donors, DQA1 in approximately 520, DPA1 in some 570, and DPB1 in approximately 450. About five DR-DQ haplotypes were treated as single units for association and clustering because of strong linkage in the cohort. Among around 400 genotyped donors of the cohort, an average of about 220,000 unique TCR beta nucleotide sequences was sequenced per donor, of which roughly 17% were non-productive.

Library preparation used the immunoSEQ multiplex PCR assay. The multiplex PCR relied on a mix of 60 forward primers for TCR Vbeta segments and 13 reverse primers for TCR Jbeta segments. The CDR3 region of rearranged TCR beta genes was amplified from genomic DNA by a multiplex PCR assay. Amplified TCR beta libraries were sequenced as 87-base-pair reads on the Illumina HiSeq System. Per the original workflow: In a later analysis, about 80 million unique TCR beta chains were counted across the 500 to 700 repertoires, and roughly 9.9 million of these chains were shared by at least two donors. Raw reads were error-corrected and collapsed into unique sequences with a nearest-neighbor algorithm that merged closely related sequences to remove PCR and sequencing errors. CDR3 sequences were aligned to IMGT reference sequences to assign V, D and J gene segments. For a sequence to be retained, a match of at least six nucleotides to both a V gene segment and a J gene segment was required. Rearrangements were classified as productive when the CDR3 lacked stop codons and remained in frame with V and J, and all other rearrangements were classified as non-productive. CDR3 was defined by IMGT convention, running from the second conserved V-encoded cysteine to the conserved J-encoded phenylalanine. The earlier analysis of 500 to 600 of the donors excluded sequences that lacked an unambiguous match to a single V gene segment. An earlier analysis of several hundred of the donors classified V segments as functional when productive rearrangements were above 56.7% and as segregating when the standard deviation between donors was above 5%. A statistical classification framework was developed to diagnose cytomegalovirus status using the catalog of TCR beta chain sequences. In a later analysis, V and J genes were assigned by comparing TCR nucleotide sequences against IMGT/GENE-DB human TR gene sequences. Using the TCRdist pipeline, a later analysis assigned CDR3 sequences along with most-parsimonious VDJ recombination scenarios. In a later analysis, every TCR beta chain was defined by the combination of its CDR3 amino acid sequence and its V-gene family, and reads without a unique V-gene family were dropped. To address suspected cross-contamination and a sequencing artifact, a later analysis removed 450 to 700 highly shared, low-generation-probability nucleotide sequences. A later analysis calculated a clonal expansion index for each public chain from normalized within-repertoire ranks of inferred template counts. A later analysis computed generation probabilities with a VDJ recombination model fitted to out-of-frame rearrangements, and checked the results against IGoR. A later analysis scored TCR-TCR, TCR-HLA and TCR-CMV co-occurrence with hypergeometric tests, applying a repertoire-size bias correction to TCR pairs. In a later analysis, false discovery rates were estimated by permuting HLA or CMV assignments 20 times. In a later analysis, co-occurring TCRs were grouped with DBSCAN, and TCRdist sequence similarity was added when clustering was performed within HLA-allele-positive subsets. Repertoires with fewer than 30,000 or more than 120,000 public chains, plus five repertoires with anomalous nucleotide sharing, were excluded from co-occurrence clustering. TCRdb carries this immuneACCESS record with in-frame sequences only. Its versions omit some clonotypes, under half of them owing to an unresolved V gene in the studies checked, with the rest unexplained. The V and J calls and clone size are taken from that table; D and trimming were inferred from the DNA. The sample table lists a few hundred thousand clones, approximately 80% of them with a count of one. Over 1.1% of the sample is held by the ten biggest clonotypes.

The cohort comprised approximately 700 healthy bone marrow donors. At the time of sampling, every cohort member was nominally healthy, though immune exposures that went unrecorded were likely present. The donor tested CMV seronegative, placing the donor among the 352 seronegative members of the cohort. A peripheral blood sample was provided by each donor, and peripheral blood mononuclear cells were used for TCR beta sequencing. The Qiagen DNeasy Blood Extraction Kit was used to extract genomic DNA from the blood cell samples. Overall study results and their limits: A later analysis found that TCR association rates varied across HLA loci, with DRB1 alleles showing the most associated TCRs and HLA-C alleles the fewest. A cluster of highly shared sequence variants was judged likely to be a technical artifact of the sequencing pipeline. Because counts were too low, around 18 rarely observed V segments, including chromosome 9 orphons, were left out of the earlier analysis of 500 to 750 of the donors. The study gave a list of 150 to 200 TCR beta chains associated with cytomegalovirus. In an earlier analysis of around 500 of the donors, most TCR beta V segments appeared in productive rearrangements about 87% or about 30% of the time, broadly matching IMGT annotations. A later genetic analysis associated a missense DCLRE1C variant with V-gene and J-gene trimming of TCR beta chains, and an independent cohort replicated the association. Linkage disequilibrium might explain the correlated functional status among segregating V segments, but an unknown experimental factor could not be ruled out. Across donors, most TCR sequences were observed very rarely, whereas some public TCRs were present in many individuals. In a later analysis, HLA-associated TCR beta chains showed more clonal expansion and lower generation probabilities than non-associated chains that were equally common. According to a later analysis, parvovirus B19, influenza, CMV and Epstein-Barr virus appeared linked to several top co-occurrence clusters. HLA typing was unavailable for some donors at each locus, so association tests used only the typed subset. Compared with the 666-donor mean, donors in an Asian-associated ancestry cluster had fewer N-insertions in productive TCRs, according to a later genetic analysis. A few of the identified cytomegalovirus-associated TCR beta chains were confirmed in vitro to be specific for cytomegalovirus antigens. Assigning TCR associations to individual alleles was difficult when HLA alleles, especially DR and DQ, strongly co-occurred. It was suggested by the authors that the approach could potentially be generalized to other disease states and immunological phenotypes. Specific HLA alleles were associated with over 15,000 TCR beta sequences at a false discovery rate of 0.05 in a later analysis. Most CMV-associated TCR beta chains appeared to be HLA-restricted in a later analysis, and the HLA associations seemed to be driven largely by CMV exposure. A further reported finding was that TCR beta sequences accurately predicted the HLA-A and HLA-B alleles for most subjects in the first cohort. In this cohort, only TCR beta chains were sequenced, and detectable features were limited by the absence of alpha or paired-chain data. Cytomegalovirus status was reported to be diagnosed by the classifier with high specificity and sensitivity in both the original and validation cohorts. Immune exposure information for the cohort was limited to CMV serostatus. Roughly uniform sequencing depth across donors was assumed in presence/absence analyses, although this assumption may not hold.

The material sequenced was PBMCs. The receptor was derived from a girl aged 10 to 17 in good health and CMV-seronegative.

This receptor carries the CDR3 CASSLDRPYEQYF. The bases read TGTGCCAGCAGTCTGGACAGACCCTACGAGCAGTACTTC. The receptor chain draws on TRBV2 and TRBJ2-7; a tentative D call is TRBD1 (6 bases match). At the junction V is shortened by 5 bases and J by 2 bases, with 10 bases in between. CDR1 and CDR2, per the germline V gene, are SNHLY and FYNNEI. The CDR3 numbers 13 residues from cysteine through phenylalanine. Of the read, only the CDR3 DNA is kept; its 39 bases are in frame from base 1.